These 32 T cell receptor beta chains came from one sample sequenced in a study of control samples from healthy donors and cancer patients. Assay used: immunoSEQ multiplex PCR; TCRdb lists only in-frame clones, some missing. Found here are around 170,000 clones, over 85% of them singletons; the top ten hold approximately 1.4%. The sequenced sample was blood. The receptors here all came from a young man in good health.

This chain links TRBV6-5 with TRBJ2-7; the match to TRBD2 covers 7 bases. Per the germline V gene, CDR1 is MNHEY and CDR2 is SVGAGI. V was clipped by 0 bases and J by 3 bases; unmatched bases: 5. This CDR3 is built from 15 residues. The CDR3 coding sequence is TGTGCCAGCAGTTACTCGGCTAGCGGAGACTACGAGCAGTACTTC. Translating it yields CASSYSASGDYEQYF.

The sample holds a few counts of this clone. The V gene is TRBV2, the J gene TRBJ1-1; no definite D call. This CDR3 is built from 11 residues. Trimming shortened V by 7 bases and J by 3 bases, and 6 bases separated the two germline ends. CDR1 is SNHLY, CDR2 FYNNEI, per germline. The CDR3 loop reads CASMRDTEAFF. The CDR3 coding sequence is TGTGCCAGCATGCGGGACACTGAAGCTTTCTTT.

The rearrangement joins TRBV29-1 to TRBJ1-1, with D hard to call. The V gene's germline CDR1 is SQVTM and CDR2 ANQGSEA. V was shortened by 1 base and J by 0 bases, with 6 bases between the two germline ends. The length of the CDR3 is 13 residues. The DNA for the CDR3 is TGCAGCGTTGAAGTGGTCCTGAACACTGAAGCTTTCTTT. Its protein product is CSVEVVLNTEAFF.

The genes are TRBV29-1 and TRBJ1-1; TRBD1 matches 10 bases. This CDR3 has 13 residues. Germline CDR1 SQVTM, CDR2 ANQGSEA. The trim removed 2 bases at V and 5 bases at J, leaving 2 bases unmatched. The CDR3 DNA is TGCAGCGTTGAACCGGGACAGGGGACTGAAGCTTTCTTT. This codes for CSVEPGQGTEAFF.

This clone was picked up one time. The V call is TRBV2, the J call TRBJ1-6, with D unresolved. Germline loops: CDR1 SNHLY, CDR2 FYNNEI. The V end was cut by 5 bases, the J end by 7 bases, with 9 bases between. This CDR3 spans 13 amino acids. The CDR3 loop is CASSISRNSPLHF. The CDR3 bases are TGTGCCAGCAGTATTAGTAGGAATTCACCCCTCCACTTT.

CDR3 loop: CASSKFGTLGEKLFF. DNA of the CDR3: TGTGCCAGCAGCAAATTCGGGACCCTTGGCGAAAAACTGTTTTTT. The genes are TRBV21-1 and TRBJ1-4. TRBV21-1 is a known pseudogene. This CDR3 is built from 15 residues.

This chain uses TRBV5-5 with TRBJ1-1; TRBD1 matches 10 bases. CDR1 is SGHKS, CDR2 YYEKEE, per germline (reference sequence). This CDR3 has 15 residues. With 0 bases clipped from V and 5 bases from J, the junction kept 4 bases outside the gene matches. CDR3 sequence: CASSLAGTGVTEAFF. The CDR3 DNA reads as TGTGCCAGCAGCTTGGCCGGGACAGGGGTGACTGAAGCTTTCTTT.

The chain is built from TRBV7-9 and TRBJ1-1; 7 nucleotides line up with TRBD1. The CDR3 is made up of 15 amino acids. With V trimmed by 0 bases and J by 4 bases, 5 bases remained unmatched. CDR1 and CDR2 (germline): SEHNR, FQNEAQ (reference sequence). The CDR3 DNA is TGTGCCAGCAGCTTAGCGGTCCGACAGGGCACTGAAGCTTTCTTT. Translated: CASSLAVRQGTEAFF.

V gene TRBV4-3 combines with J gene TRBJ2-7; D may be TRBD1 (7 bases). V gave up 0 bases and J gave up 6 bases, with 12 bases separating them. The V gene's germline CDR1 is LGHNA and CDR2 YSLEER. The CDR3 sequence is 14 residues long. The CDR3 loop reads CASSQDSQGGEQYF. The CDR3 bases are TGCGCCAGCAGCCAAGACTCCCAGGGGGGCGAGCAGTACTTC.

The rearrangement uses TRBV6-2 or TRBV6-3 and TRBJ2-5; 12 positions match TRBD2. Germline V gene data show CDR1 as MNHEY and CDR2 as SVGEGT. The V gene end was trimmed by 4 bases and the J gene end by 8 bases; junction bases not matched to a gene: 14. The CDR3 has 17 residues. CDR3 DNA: TGTGCCAGCAGTTCCGGACCGACTAGCGGGGGAAGAGAAACCCAGTACTTC. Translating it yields CASSSGPTSGGRETQYF.

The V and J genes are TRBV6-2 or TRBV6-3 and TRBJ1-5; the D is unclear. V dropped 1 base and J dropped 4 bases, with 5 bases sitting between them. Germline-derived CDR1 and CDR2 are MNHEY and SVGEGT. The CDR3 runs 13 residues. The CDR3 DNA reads TGTGCCAGCAGTTACTATGGGAATCAGCCCCAGCATTTT. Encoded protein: CASSYYGNQPQHF.

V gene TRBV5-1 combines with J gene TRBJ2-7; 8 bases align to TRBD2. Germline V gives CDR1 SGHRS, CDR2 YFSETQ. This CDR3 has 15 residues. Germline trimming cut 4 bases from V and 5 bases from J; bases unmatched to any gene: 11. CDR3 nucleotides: TGCGCCAGCAGCCCTAGCGGGCGCAGCAGCGACGAGCAGTACTTC. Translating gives CASSPSGRSSDEQYF.

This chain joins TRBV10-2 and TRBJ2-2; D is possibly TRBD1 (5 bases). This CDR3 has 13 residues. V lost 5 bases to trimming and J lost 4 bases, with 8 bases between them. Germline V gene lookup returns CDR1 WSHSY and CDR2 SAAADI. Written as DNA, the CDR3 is TGCGCCAGCAGTAGGACACCCACCGGGGAGCTGTTTTTT. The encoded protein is CASSRTPTGELFF.

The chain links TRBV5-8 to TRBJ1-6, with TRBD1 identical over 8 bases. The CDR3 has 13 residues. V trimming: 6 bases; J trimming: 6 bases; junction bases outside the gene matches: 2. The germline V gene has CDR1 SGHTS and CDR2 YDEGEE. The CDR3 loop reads CASKGQVNSPLHF. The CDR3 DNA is TGTGCCAGCAAGGGACAGGTTAATTCACCCCTCCACTTT.

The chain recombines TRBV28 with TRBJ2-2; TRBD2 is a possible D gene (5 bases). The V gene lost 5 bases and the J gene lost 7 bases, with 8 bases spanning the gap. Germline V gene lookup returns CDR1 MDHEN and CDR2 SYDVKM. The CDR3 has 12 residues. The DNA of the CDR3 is TGTGCCAGCAGTCGGGATGGCGGGGAGCTGTTTTTT. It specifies CASSRDGGELFF.

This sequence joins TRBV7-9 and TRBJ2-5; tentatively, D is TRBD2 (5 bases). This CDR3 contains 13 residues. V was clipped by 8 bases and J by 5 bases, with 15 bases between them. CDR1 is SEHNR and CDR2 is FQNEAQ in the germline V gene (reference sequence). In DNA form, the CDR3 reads TGTGCCAGCGCTCCGGGGAACGGGGAGACCCAGTACTTC. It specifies CASAPGNGETQYF.

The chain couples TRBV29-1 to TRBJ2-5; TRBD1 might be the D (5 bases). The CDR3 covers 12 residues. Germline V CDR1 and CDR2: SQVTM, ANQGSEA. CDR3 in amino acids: CSLWGLQETQYF. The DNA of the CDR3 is TGCAGTCTCTGGGGCCTTCAAGAGACCCAGTACTTC. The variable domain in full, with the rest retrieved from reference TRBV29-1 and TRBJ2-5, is SAVISQKPSRDICQRGTSLTIQCQVDSQVTMMFWYRQQPGQSLTLIATANQGSEATYESGFVIDKFPISRPNLTFSTLTVSNMSPEDSSIYLCSLWGLQETQYFGPGTRLLVL.

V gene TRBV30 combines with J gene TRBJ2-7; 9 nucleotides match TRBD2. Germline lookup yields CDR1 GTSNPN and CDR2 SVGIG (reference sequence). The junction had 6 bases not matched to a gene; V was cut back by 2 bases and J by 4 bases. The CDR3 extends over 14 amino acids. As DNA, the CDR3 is TGTGCCTGGAGTAGGACTAGCGTTGTGTACGAGCAGTACTTC. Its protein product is CAWSRTSVVYEQYF.

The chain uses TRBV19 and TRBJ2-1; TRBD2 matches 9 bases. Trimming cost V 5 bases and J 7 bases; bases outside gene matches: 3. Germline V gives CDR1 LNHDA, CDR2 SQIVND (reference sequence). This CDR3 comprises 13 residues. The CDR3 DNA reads TGTGCCAGTAGTCCGCTAGCGGGAAATGAGCAGTTCTTC. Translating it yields CASSPLAGNEQFF.

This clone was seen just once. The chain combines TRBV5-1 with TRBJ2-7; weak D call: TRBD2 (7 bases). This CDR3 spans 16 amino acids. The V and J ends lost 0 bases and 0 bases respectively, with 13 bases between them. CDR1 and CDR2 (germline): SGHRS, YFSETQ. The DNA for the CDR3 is TGCGCCAGCAGCTTGGCGGGGGGCGCTTACTCCTACGAGCAGTACTTC. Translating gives CASSLAGGAYSYEQYF.

The CDR3 DNA sequence: TGTGCCAGTAGGAGGGCGGACCCAACTAATGAAAAACTGTTTTTT. This translates into CASRRADPTNEKLFF. V gene TRBV19 combines with J gene TRBJ1-4; D remains ambiguous. Germline CDR1 and CDR2: LNHDA and SQIVND (reference sequence). V lost 6 bases and J lost 0, with 11 bases in between. This CDR3 region has 15 residues.

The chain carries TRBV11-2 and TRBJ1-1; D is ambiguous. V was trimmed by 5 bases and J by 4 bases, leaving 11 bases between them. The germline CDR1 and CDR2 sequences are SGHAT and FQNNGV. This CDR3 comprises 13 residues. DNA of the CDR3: TGTGCCAGCAGCGCGGTATGGGGCACTGAAGCTTTCTTT. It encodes CASSAVWGTEAFF.

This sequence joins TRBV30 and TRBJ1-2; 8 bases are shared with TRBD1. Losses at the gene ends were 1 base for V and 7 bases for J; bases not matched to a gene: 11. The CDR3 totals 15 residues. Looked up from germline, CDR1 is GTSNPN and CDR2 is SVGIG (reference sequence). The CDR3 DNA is TGTGCCTGGAGTGCGATACTTAACAGGGGGGGTGGCTACACCTTC. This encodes CAWSAILNRGGGYTF.

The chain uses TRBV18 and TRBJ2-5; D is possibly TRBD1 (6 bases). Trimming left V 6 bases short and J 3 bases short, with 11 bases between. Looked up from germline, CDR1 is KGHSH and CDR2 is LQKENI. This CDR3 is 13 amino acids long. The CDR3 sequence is CASSPNREETQYF. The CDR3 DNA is TGTGCCAGCTCGCCGAACAGGGAAGAGACCCAGTACTTC.

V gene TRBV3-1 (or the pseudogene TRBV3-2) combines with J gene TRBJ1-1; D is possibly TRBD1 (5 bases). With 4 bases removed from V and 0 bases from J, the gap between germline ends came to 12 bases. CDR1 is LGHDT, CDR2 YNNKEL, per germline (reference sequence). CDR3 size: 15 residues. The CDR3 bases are TGTGCCAGCAGCCCTCCCGGGACGGTGAACACTGAAGCTTTCTTT. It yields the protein CASSPPGTVNTEAFF.

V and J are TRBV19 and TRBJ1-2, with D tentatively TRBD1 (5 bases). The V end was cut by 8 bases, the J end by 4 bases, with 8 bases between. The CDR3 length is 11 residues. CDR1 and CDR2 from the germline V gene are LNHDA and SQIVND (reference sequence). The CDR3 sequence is CASGTAYGYTF. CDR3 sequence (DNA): TGTGCCAGTGGGACGGCCTATGGCTACACCTTC.

Here the CDR3 reads CASKGGHQPQHF. In DNA, the CDR3 is TGTGCCAGCAAGGGGGGGCATCAGCCCCAGCATTTT. The chain combines TRBV28 with TRBJ1-5; TRBD1 is a possible D gene (6 bases). The V gene lost 7 bases and the J gene lost 5 bases, with 9 bases spanning the gap. This CDR3 region has 12 residues. CDR1 MDHEN and CDR2 SYDVKM come from the germline V gene. Full variable domain (missing parts from reference TRBV28 and TRBJ1-5): DVKVTQSSRYLVKRTGEKVFLECVQDMDHENMFWYRQDPGLGLRLIYFSYDVKMKEKGDIPEGYSVSREKKERFSLILESASTNQTSMYLCASKGGHQPQHFGDGTRLSIL.

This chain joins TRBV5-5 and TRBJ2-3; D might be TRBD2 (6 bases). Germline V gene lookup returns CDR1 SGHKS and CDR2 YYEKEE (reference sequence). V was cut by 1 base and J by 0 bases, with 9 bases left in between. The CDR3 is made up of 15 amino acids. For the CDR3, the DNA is TGTGCCAGCAGCTTGCCTAGCGTGAGCACAGATACGCAGTATTTT. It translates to CASSLPSVSTDTQYF.

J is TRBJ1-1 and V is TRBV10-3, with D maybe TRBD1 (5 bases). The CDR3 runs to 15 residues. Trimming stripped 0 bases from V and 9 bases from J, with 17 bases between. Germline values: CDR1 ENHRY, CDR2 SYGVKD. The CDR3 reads CAISESGGGEGQAFF. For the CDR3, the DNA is TGTGCCATCAGTGAGTCGGGCGGGGGGGAAGGCCAAGCTTTCTTT.

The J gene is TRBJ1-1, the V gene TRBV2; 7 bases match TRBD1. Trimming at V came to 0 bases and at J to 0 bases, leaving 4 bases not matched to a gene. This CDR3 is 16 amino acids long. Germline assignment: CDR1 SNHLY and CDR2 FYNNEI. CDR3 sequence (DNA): TGTGCCAGCAGTGAAGCGCCGACAGGGATGAACACTGAAGCTTTCTTT. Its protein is CASSEAPTGMNTEAFF.

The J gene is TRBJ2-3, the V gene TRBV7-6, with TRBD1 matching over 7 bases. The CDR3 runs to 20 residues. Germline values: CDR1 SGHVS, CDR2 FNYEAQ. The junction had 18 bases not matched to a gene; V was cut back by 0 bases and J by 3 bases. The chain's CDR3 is CASSLAPGPPDRSRTDTQYF. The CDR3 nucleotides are TGTGCCAGCAGCTTAGCGCCAGGGCCCCCGGACAGGTCGCGTACAGATACGCAGTATTTT.

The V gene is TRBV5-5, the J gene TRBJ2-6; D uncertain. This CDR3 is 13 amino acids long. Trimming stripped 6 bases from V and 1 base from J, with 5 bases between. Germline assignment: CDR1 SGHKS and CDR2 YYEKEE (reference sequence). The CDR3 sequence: CASTQSGANVLTF. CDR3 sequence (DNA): TGTGCCAGCACCCAATCTGGGGCCAACGTCCTGACTTTC.